What follows are 9 T cell receptor beta chains derived from one specimen sequenced in a study of memory CD4+ T cells and cytomegalovirus serostatus. Single viable CD3+CD4+CD8-CD45RO+ cells were sorted as the memory CD4+ T cells. TCRdb's copy holds only in-frame clones and misses some; the assay was immunoSEQ multiplex PCR. The sample includes tens of thousands of clones, around 77% of them seen just once. Source material: memory CD4+ T cells from blood. The receptors were gathered from an adult in good health and CMV-seronegative.

This clone was recorded once. The V and J genes are TRBV5-6 and TRBJ2-5, with 14 bases lining up with TRBD2. The CDR3 loop spans 14 amino acids. CDR1 SGHDT and CDR2 YYEEEE come from the germline V gene. V was pared by 0 bases and J by 13 bases, with 5 bases of the junction left unmatched. The CDR3 coding sequence is TGTGCCAGCAGCTTGGACGGGACTAGCGGGAGAAGGTACTTC. Amino acids: CASSLDGTSGRRYF.

This chain joins TRBV19 and TRBJ1-4; TRBD1 is a possible D gene (6 bases). CDR1 is LNHDA and CDR2 is SQIVND in the germline V gene (reference sequence). The germline V and J ends were trimmed by 9 bases and 5 bases, with 16 bases remaining between them. CDR3 size: 14 residues. The CDR3 DNA sequence: TGTGCCAGCGCACCGGGACACTCAAATGAAAAACTGTTTTTT. Residues: CASAPGHSNEKLFF.

This chain connects TRBV5-1 to TRBJ2-5; 8 bases fit TRBD1. Germline lookup yields CDR1 SGHRS and CDR2 YFSETQ. Trimming at V came to 4 bases and at J to 7 bases, leaving 9 bases not matched to a gene. This CDR3 has 14 residues. The CDR3 DNA sequence: TGCGCCAGCAGCCACGACAGGGGAATAGGGACCCAGTACTTC. As protein: CASSHDRGIGTQYF.

The V call is TRBV6-5, the J call TRBJ1-2; TRBD1 aligns across 9 bases. There are 14 residues in the CDR3. Trimming at V came to 4 bases and at J to 7 bases, leaving 7 bases not matched to a gene. Looked up from germline, CDR1 is MNHEY and CDR2 is SVGAGI. CDR3 in DNA: TGTGCCAGCAGTTCAGGGGACAGGGTCGGTGGCTACACCTTC. It yields the protein CASSSGDRVGGYTF.

The chain uses TRBV27 and TRBJ1-2; a possible D gene is TRBD1 (6 bases). V lost 5 bases to trimming and J lost 1 base, with 11 bases between them. The CDR3 loop spans 14 amino acids. CDR1 is MNHEY and CDR2 is SMNVEV in the germline V gene (reference sequence). The CDR3 is CASSPDRINYGYTF. As DNA, the CDR3 is TGTGCCAGCAGTCCGGACAGAATTAACTATGGCTACACCTTC.

The chain joins TRBV5-1 to TRBJ1-5; 10 nucleotides line up with TRBD1. V dropped 4 bases and J dropped 6; count of bases not matched to a gene: 7. Germline CDR1 is SGHRS and CDR2 is YFSETQ. The CDR3 is 15 residues long. For the CDR3, the DNA is TGCGCCAGCAGCCCGAGGACAGGGGGAGGTCAGCCCCAGCATTTT. The encoded protein is CASSPRTGGGQPQHF.

This rearrangement joins TRBV19 to TRBJ1-1; TRBD1 might be the D (6 bases). Looked up from germline, CDR1 is LNHDA and CDR2 is SQIVND (reference sequence). Trimming removed 6 bases at V and 3 bases at J, with 23 bases between. The CDR3 covers 17 residues. CDR3 sequence (DNA): TGTGCCAGTAGGAATAACAGGGCCCAGGTGGAGGACACTGAAGCTTTCTTT. This encodes CASRNNRAQVEDTEAFF.

The V call is TRBV7-9, the J call TRBJ2-4; D gene unclear. In germline, CDR1 is SEHNR, CDR2 FQNEAQ (reference sequence). The CDR3 has 16 amino acids. Deletions cut 5 bases from V and 4 bases from J, with 18 bases between. CDR3 DNA: TGTGCCAGCAGCCAGTGGTCCCGGCCCGGAAAAAACATTCAGTACTTC. Its translation is CASSQWSRPGKNIQYF.

The chain employs TRBV19 and TRBJ2-7, with D unresolved. The length of the CDR3 is 13 residues. Trimming left V 0 bases short and J 6 bases short, with 9 bases between. CDR1 and CDR2 from the germline V gene are LNHDA and SQIVND (reference sequence). The DNA of the CDR3 is TGTGCCAGTAGTATAGACCACCGGGCCGAGCAGTACTTC. Translated, it gives CASSIDHRAEQYF.